This is a list of T cell receptor beta chains from one sample in a study of cytomegalovirus exposure and HLA in healthy donors. Sequenced by immunoSEQ multiplex PCR; TCRdb stores in-frame clones only, minus some. The table records about 170,000 clones, around 85% of them present only once. Sequences were obtained from PBMCs. The receptor set was obtained from a male donor in good health and CMV-seronegative. Both conserved end residues are part of each CDR3. A D gene is named only where the DNA matches it firmly. Some rows have no size entry. The others give once, few or many, or a class for an expanded clone.

D: .
J: TRBJ2-7
V: TRBV15
size: .
DNA: TGTGCCACCAGCACAGGACATTTGGGCCTCTACGAGCAGTACTTC
CDR3: CATSTGHLGLYEQYF

D: .
J: TRBJ2-3
V: TRBV6-1
size: .
DNA: TGTGCCAGCAGTGCCGGTGGAGATACGCAGTATTTT
CDR3: CASSAGGDTQYF

D: TRBD1
J: TRBJ2-7
V: TRBV14
size: .
DNA: TGTGCCAGCAGCCAGACAGGGTCCTACGAGCAGTACTTC
CDR3: CASSQTGSYEQYF

D: .
J: TRBJ2-7
V: TRBV5-1
size: once
DNA: TGCGCCAGCAGCTTGTCTGGGACTCGGGCGTACGAGCAGTACTTC
CDR3: CASSLSGTRAYEQYF

D: TRBD1
J: TRBJ1-4
V: TRBV2
size: few
DNA: TGTGCCAGCAAACGGGGGGGACAGGGGTATGAAAAACTGTTTTTT
CDR3: CASKRGGQGYEKLFF

D: .
J: TRBJ2-7
V: TRBV6-1
size: .
DNA: TGTGCCAGCAGTCGACTGGGCTACGAGCAGTACTTC
CDR3: CASSRLGYEQYF

D: TRBD2
J: TRBJ2-7
V: TRBV5-4
size: few
DNA: TGTGCCAGCAGCGGCTCCGGGGGGGCCTACGAGCAGTACTTC
CDR3: CASSGSGGAYEQYF

D: .
J: TRBJ2-1
V: TRBV16
size: many
DNA: TGTGCCAGCAGCCCCCGCGATGAGCAGTTCTTC
CDR3: CASSPRDEQFF

D: TRBD1
J: TRBJ2-3
V: TRBV11-3
size: .
DNA: TGTGCCAGCAGCTCCGGACAGGGGTGGCCAGATACGCAGTATTTT
CDR3: CASSSGQGWPDTQYF

D: .
J: TRBJ2-5
V: TRBV6-5
size: .
DNA: TGTGCCAGCAGTTACCGGGGTTGGGAGACCCAGTACTTC
CDR3: CASSYRGWETQYF

D: .
J: TRBJ2-3
V: TRBV9
size: .
DNA: TGTGCCAGCAAGGGGGGGATTAGCACAGATACGCAGTATTTT
CDR3: CASKGGISTDTQYF

D: TRBD2
J: TRBJ2-5
V: TRBV7-8
size: .
DNA: TGTGCCGCGGGGCGGGGAGGGGAGACCCAGTACTTC
CDR3: CAAGRGGETQYF

D: .
J: TRBJ1-5
V: TRBV19
size: .
DNA: TGTGCCAGTAGTACCCAATCCTACAATCAGCCCCAGCATTTT
CDR3: CASSTQSYNQPQHF

D: .
J: TRBJ2-5
V: TRBV15
size: .
DNA: TGTGCCACCAGCCCAGGACAGTTCGCGACCCAGTACTTC
CDR3: CATSPGQFATQYF

D: TRBD2
J: TRBJ2-3
V: TRBV7-6
size: .
DNA: TGTGCCAGCAGCTTCGGACTAGCGGGGGTGGGAGATACGCAGTATTTT
CDR3: CASSFGLAGVGDTQYF

D: TRBD2
J: TRBJ2-5
V: TRBV10-3
size: .
DNA: TGTGCCATCAGCCAGGGACTAGAAAGCTCAGAGACCCAGTACTTC
CDR3: CAISQGLESSETQYF

D: .
J: TRBJ2-2
V: TRBV10-2
size: few
DNA: TGCGCCAGCAGTGAGTCTCCGGGATCTAGCACCGGGGAGCTGTTTTTT
CDR3: CASSESPGSSTGELFF

D: .
J: TRBJ2-1
V: TRBV11-2
size: few
DNA: TGTGCCAGCAGCTTAGTGCTCCCGGGTGAGCAGTTCTTC
CDR3: CASSLVLPGEQFF

D: .
J: TRBJ2-3
V: TRBV25-1
size: .
DNA: TGTGCCAGCAGTGAACCCTGGCGCACAGATACGCAGTATTTT
CDR3: CASSEPWRTDTQYF

D: TRBD1
J: TRBJ1-2
V: TRBV29-1
size: .
DNA: TGCAGCGGCTCAGACAGGGCTGGCTATGGCTACACCTTC
CDR3: CSGSDRAGYGYTF

D: .
J: TRBJ2-2
V: TRBV5-1
size: .
DNA: TGCGCCAGTCGAACACAGGATACCGGGGAGCTGTTTTTT
CDR3: CASRTQDTGELFF

D: .
J: TRBJ1-4
V: TRBV5-1
size: .
DNA: TGCGCCAGCAGCTTGGGAACAGGGTCGACTAATGAAAAACTGTTTTTT
CDR3: CASSLGTGSTNEKLFF

D: TRBD2
J: TRBJ2-1
V: TRBV6-1
size: .
DNA: TGTGCCAGCAGTGTTGTTGCATCATCTAGCGGGGGGACATACAATGAGCAGTTCTTC
CDR3: CASSVVASSSGGTYNEQFF

D: TRBD1
J: TRBJ1-2
V: TRBV5-5
size: .
DNA: TGTGCCAGCAGCCAGGACAGGGGCCTTCTCTATGGCTACACCTTC
CDR3: CASSQDRGLLYGYTF

D: TRBD1
J: TRBJ2-7
V: TRBV27
size: .
DNA: TGTGCCAGCAGTTTATCGGGACAGGGCTCCGAGCAGTACTTC
CDR3: CASSLSGQGSEQYF

D: TRBD1
J: TRBJ1-1
V: TRBV2
size: .
DNA: TGTGCCGCATCACAGGGGGCGTCGAACACTGAAGCTTTCTTT
CDR3: CAASQGASNTEAFF

D: .
J: TRBJ1-1
V: TRBV7-9
size: .
DNA: TGTGCCAGCAGCTTAAGACAGTTGAACACTGAAGCTTTCTTT
CDR3: CASSLRQLNTEAFF

D: .
J: TRBJ1-6
V: TRBV5-1
size: .
DNA: TGCGCCAGCAGCTTGGTGGCAGGGAGCGGGTCACCCCTCCACTTT
CDR3: CASSLVAGSGSPLHF

D: TRBD2
J: TRBJ2-5
V: TRBV6-5
size: .
DNA: TGTGCCAGCAGCCTCCTGACTAGCGGGCAGGGGACCCAGTACTTC
CDR3: CASSLLTSGQGTQYF

D: .
J: TRBJ1-5
V: TRBV7-9
size: once
DNA: TGTGCCAGCAGCTTCGGGGATCAGCCCCAGCATTTT
CDR3: CASSFGDQPQHF

D: .
J: TRBJ2-1
V: TRBV2
size: .
DNA: TGTGCCAGCAGCGAAACTAGAAATGAGCAGTTCTTC
CDR3: CASSETRNEQFF

D: .
J: TRBJ1-1
V: TRBV5-6
size: .
DNA: TGTGCCAGCAGCTTGGAAGGGGCGGGAAACACTGAAGCTTTCTTT
CDR3: CASSLEGAGNTEAFF

D: TRBD1
J: TRBJ1-4
V: TRBV19
size: .
DNA: TGTGCCAGTAGTGCCTGGACAGGGGGCCTGTTGACTAATGAAAAACTGTTTTTT
CDR3: CASSAWTGGLLTNEKLFF

D: .
J: TRBJ1-1
V: TRBV7-9
size: .
DNA: TGTGCCAGCAGCCGCCGGACTGGGGTCACTGAAGCTTTCTTT
CDR3: CASSRRTGVTEAFF

D: TRBD2
J: TRBJ2-5
V: TRBV7-9
size: once
DNA: TGTGCCAGCAGCCCCTCCCTAGCGGGGCTTGAAGAGACCCAGTACTTC
CDR3: CASSPSLAGLEETQYF

D: TRBD2
J: TRBJ2-5
V: TRBV19
size: .
DNA: TGTGCCAGTAGTCCTCGGAGGACGGGGGGTGAGACCCAGTACTTC
CDR3: CASSPRRTGGETQYF

D: .
J: TRBJ2-7
V: TRBV14
size: .
DNA: TGTGCCAGCAGCCAAGATGATCTGGGTGCCGCCTTGGGCAGGGAAACCTACGAGCAGTACTTC
CDR3: CASSQDDLGAALGRETYEQYF

D: TRBD1
J: TRBJ2-7
V: TRBV29-1
size: once
DNA: TGCAGCGTTGGGGACAGCGACGGGGAGCAGTACTTC
CDR3: CSVGDSDGEQYF

D: TRBD1
J: TRBJ1-4
V: TRBV15
size: .
DNA: TGTGCCACCAGCAGAGATCGAGGCAGGGGGAATGAAAAACTGTTTTTT
CDR3: CATSRDRGRGNEKLFF

D: TRBD1
J: TRBJ2-7
V: TRBV10-3
size: few
DNA: TGTGCCATCAGTGGGGGACAGGGCACCTACGAGCAGTACTTC
CDR3: CAISGGQGTYEQYF

D: .
J: TRBJ1-1
V: TRBV19
size: few
DNA: TGTGCCAGTAGTATGCGGACTGAAGCTTTCTTT
CDR3: CASSMRTEAFF

D: .
J: TRBJ1-1
V: TRBV9
size: few
DNA: TGTGCCAGCAGCCCCACAGGGATGAACACTGAAGCTTTCTTT
CDR3: CASSPTGMNTEAFF

D: TRBD1
J: TRBJ1-5
V: TRBV6-4
size: .
DNA: TGTGCCAGCATGGGCAGGGGGACTAGCAATCAGCCCCAGCATTTT
CDR3: CASMGRGTSNQPQHF

D: TRBD1
J: TRBJ1-2
V: TRBV6-1
size: once
DNA: TGTGCCAGCAGTGTTGGGACAGGAGCTTTTTATGGCTACACCTTC
CDR3: CASSVGTGAFYGYTF

D: TRBD1
J: TRBJ1-6
V: TRBV7-9
size: .
DNA: TGTGCCAGCAGCTCGGGACAGCATAATTCACCCCTCCACTTT
CDR3: CASSSGQHNSPLHF

D: .
J: TRBJ2-5
V: TRBV30
size: .
DNA: TGTGCCTGGAGTGTACGTACAGCTAAGTACTTC
CDR3: CAWSVRTAKYF

D: .
J: TRBJ1-1
V: TRBV10-3
size: .
DNA: TGTGCCATCAGTAAGGACAGTTCGAACACTGAAGCTTTCTTT
CDR3: CAISKDSSNTEAFF

D: .
J: TRBJ1-5
V: TRBV7-2
size: .
DNA: TGTGCCAGCAGCTTAGATCCAGGTAATAGCAATCAGCCCCAGCATTTT
CDR3: CASSLDPGNSNQPQHF

D: TRBD1
J: TRBJ2-2
V: TRBV5-1
size: .
DNA: TGCGCCAGCAGCCCGGGACAGGGGGCGAACACCGGGGAGCTGTTTTTT
CDR3: CASSPGQGANTGELFF

D: TRBD1
J: TRBJ2-2
V: TRBV9
size: few
DNA: TGTGCCAGCAGCCCCCGCGGACAGGGGAGCACCGGGGAGCTGTTTTTT
CDR3: CASSPRGQGSTGELFF